This T cell receptor beta chain was obtained from a study of radiotherapy plus CTLA-4 blockade in lung cancer. Study-level information: Disease control was present in around a third of patients, and objective responses in more than 15%. Whole-study findings and limits: There was expansion of tumor-derived TCR clones in blood after radiotherapy plus ipilimumab. In blood, early T cell clone dynamics reportedly predicted response best, together with interferon-beta.

On this clone: What it binds is not known.

With ipilimumab providing CTLA-4 blockade, focal radiation was administered to patients who had chemo-refractory metastatic non-small-cell lung cancer. V lost 0 bases, J lost 3 bases, and 10 bases lay in between. Germline loops: CDR1 SGHKS, CDR2 YYEKEE (reference sequence). The CDR3 consists of 14 residues. Sequencing used immunoSEQ multiplex PCR; TCRdb keeps in-frame clones, though not all of them. The repertoire holds tens of thousands of clones, with 76% as singletons. The V gene is TRBV5-5, the J gene TRBJ2-7; D unresolved. The TCR was taken from a human donor with non-small cell lung cancer whose response to radiotherapy plus ipilimumab could not be evaluated. Some clones in this sample may be carry-over from other donors' samples. Material: peripheral blood, obtained from a patient treated with radiotherapy plus ipilimumab. CDR3 region: CASSLAYRDYEQYF. The CDR3 nucleotides read TGTGCCAGCAGCTTGGCCTACAGAGACTACGAGCAGTACTTC.